This TCR beta chain was captured by sequencing in a study of CD8 T cells in ankylosing spondylitis (dated by TCRdb to the late 2010s). Concerning the study at large: The study set out to find disease-linked TCR variants by profiling T cell receptor beta repertoires in ankylosing spondylitis patients and healthy donors. Peripheral blood was sampled, and synovial fluid was additionally collected from ankylosing spondylitis patients. In total, the full study cohort was made up of about 99 healthy donors and 25 or so ankylosing spondylitis patients.

The full study reports these points: Significant enrichment of the disease-linked clones was reported in matched synovial fluid samples from ankylosing spondylitis patients. A CD8+ phenotype was shown by the disease-linked clones, which were found at relatively low frequencies in peripheral blood. Blood from ankylosing spondylitis patients appeared to be characterized by a TCR beta motif made up of 8 or 9 highly homologous amino acid variants. Some motif variants were previously reported in synovial fluid and blood of reactive arthritis patients, suggesting common disease-initiation mechanisms.

The CDR3 has 14 amino acids, counting the end cysteine and phenylalanine. Just the 42-base CDR3 DNA is kept, in frame starting at base 1. Between the V and J ends, shortened by 4 bases and 8 bases respectively, the junction contains 15 bases. The germline V gene (reference sequence) supplies CDR1 SEHNR and CDR2 FQNEAQ. Instrument on record: Illumina HiSeq 2500. Quantitative 5'-RACE with molecular barcodes was the method used to prepare the TCR beta libraries. On the study's bioinformatics: A new computational method, built on a probabilistic model of VDJ rearrangement, was used to identify disease-linked TCR variants. Starting from the raw public reads, TCRdb applied fastp trimming at Q25, assembled clones with MiXCR and retained in-frame beta chains. Duplicate CDR3 protein sequences are folded into a single record with the most common DNA and genes. TCRdb, not the original authors, processed these V and J calls. Here the sample has about 540,000 distinct CDR3 sequences; roughly 13% occur a single time. The ten largest account for under 7.5% of the sample.

A word on this clonotype: Its antigen is still unknown. One base away there is no much larger clone; base qualities are not given.

The receptor was derived from a male donor with ankylosing spondylitis. The chain is made from TRBV7-9 and TRBJ1-5, with the D gene not clear enough to name. The source material was blood, either unsorted or a sorted T cell fraction (not recorded which). The CDR3 protein: CASSSGVETEPQHF. The nucleotides are TGTGCCAGCAGCTCTGGGGTGGAGACGGAGCCCCAGCATTTT.